These 20 T cell receptor beta chains were sequenced from one sample in a study of beta chain features in type 1 diabetes. cDNA synthesis used the whole RNA isolate, giving expressed TCRB sequences. Assay: immunoSEQ multiplex PCR; the TCRdb copy retains only in-frame clones and omits some. The sample consists of 500,000 to 850,000 clones, about 14% of them appearing once. No antigen has been identified for these receptors. General study points: Shortening that was moderate but significant affected the TCRB CDR3s of Type 1 diabetes patients in all four CD4+ subsets.

Material: naive CD4+ T cells from blood. All receptors come from a man between 18 and 29 years old with type 1 diabetes.

The V and J genes are TRBV11-1 and TRBJ2-3; tentative D call: TRBD2 (5 bases). This CDR3 spans 14 amino acids. Germline values: CDR1 SGHAT, CDR2 FQDESV (reference sequence). Trimming shortened V by 5 bases and J by 6 bases, and 15 bases separated the two germline ends. The CDR3 coding sequence is TGTGCCAGCAGCACCAGAGGGTCAGGCGATACGCAGTATTTT. Protein: CASSTRGSGDTQYF.

This clone was seen a few times. The chain uses TRBV10-3 and TRBJ2-3; the D is unclear. The germline CDR1 and CDR2 sequences are ENHRY and SYGVKD. V lost 8 bases and J 0 bases, leaving 15 bases between the germline ends. The length of the CDR3 is 15 residues. CDR3 DNA: TGTGCCATCGGAGACAATACTGCTAGCACAGATACGCAGTATTTT. Protein sequence: CAIGDNTASTDTQYF.

This clone was counted between two and nine times. The V call is TRBV29-1, the J call TRBJ2-1; D gene ambiguous. The CDR3 covers 14 residues. V was cut by 5 bases and J by 0 bases, with 11 bases left in between. Germline V gene lookup returns CDR1 SQVTM and CDR2 ANQGSEA. CDR3: CSVTLPPSYNEQFF. The CDR3 coding sequence is TGCAGCGTTACGTTGCCCCCCTCCTACAATGAGCAGTTCTTC.

This clone turned up a few times. The gene calls are TRBV25-1 and TRBJ1-3; D is perhaps TRBD1 (5 bases). Germline CDR1 is MGHDK and CDR2 is SYGVNS. The CDR3 consists of 18 residues. The V end lost 0 bases, the J end lost 2 bases, and 17 bases lay between the germline ends. The CDR3 DNA reads as TGTGCCAGCAGTGAATATGGAGGGTTGGGAGGGGCTGGAAACACCATATATTTT. It yields the protein CASSEYGGLGGAGNTIYF.

This clone was seen a handful of times. The J gene is TRBJ1-2, the V gene TRBV7-9; 9 bases are a match to TRBD1. J gave up 8 bases and V 4 bases, and 5 bases lay outside the gene matches. The CDR3 consists of 13 residues. From germline, CDR1 is SEHNR and CDR2 FQNEAQ (reference sequence). As DNA, the CDR3 is TGTGCCAGCAGCTCACAGGGGGCACGAGGCTACACCTTC. The encoded protein is CASSSQGARGYTF.

This clone was recorded once. The conserved phenylalanine or tryptophan normally closing the CDR3 is absent here, so this likely arose from a read error. The DNA is left out, because the CDR3 cannot be placed on it with certainty; the CDR3 is given as TCRdb lists it. The CDR3 loop is CASSEVDVL. V is TRBV25-1 and J is TRBJ2-7. Germline CDR1 MGHDK, CDR2 SYGVNS. Termini included, the CDR3 measures 9 amino acids.

V and J are TRBV9 and TRBJ1-1; D gene unclear. The CDR3 sequence is 10 residues long. V shed 3 bases and J shed 5 bases, with 2 bases lying between them. Germline V CDR1 and CDR2: SGDLS, YYNGEE. The CDR3 region has the DNA TGTGCCAGCAGCGAAACTGAAGCTTTCTTT. This translates into CASSETEAFF.

This clone was counted between two and nine times. The chain recombines TRBV5-5 with TRBJ2-1; D is possibly TRBD2 (6 bases). The CDR3 sequence is 13 residues long. CDR1 and CDR2 from the germline V gene are SGHKS and YYEKEE (reference sequence). Trimming removed 3 bases at V and 6 bases at J, with 10 bases between. CDR3 region: CASSSTSFNEQFF. The CDR3 region has the DNA TGTGCCAGCAGCTCAACTAGCTTCAATGAGCAGTTCTTC.

This chain joins TRBV6-5 and TRBJ1-1, with D hard to call. CDR1 is MNHEY and CDR2 is SVGAGI in the germline V gene. This CDR3 is built from 15 residues. V was trimmed by 2 bases and J by 2 bases, leaving 12 bases between them. The CDR3: CASSYGPILNTEAFF. For the CDR3, the DNA is TGTGCCAGCAGTTACGGTCCCATTCTCAACACTGAAGCTTTCTTT.

This clone was picked up a small number of times. The chain is built from TRBV19 and TRBJ2-2; D gene ambiguous. Trimming took 5 bases from V and 5 from J, leaving 9 bases between them. CDR3 length: 13 amino acids. Germline CDR1 and CDR2: LNHDA and SQIVND (reference sequence). DNA for the CDR3: TGTGCCAGTAGTTTGGGGTTTACCGGGGAGCTGTTTTTT. Protein sequence: CASSLGFTGELFF.

This clone turned up a few times. V usage is TRBV5-6 and J usage is TRBJ1-2; the D gene is possibly TRBD1 (5 bases). This CDR3 comprises 12 residues. V lost 4 bases to trimming and J lost 7 bases, with 11 bases between them. Germline V gene data show CDR1 as SGHDT and CDR2 as YYEEEE. In nucleotides, the CDR3 is TGTGCCAGCAGCCGGTTGGGACTTGGCTACACCTTC. It translates to CASSRLGLGYTF. The full variable domain, in which reference TRBV5-6 and TRBJ1-2 provide the parts outside the CDR3, is DAGVTQSPTHLIKTRGQQVTLRCSPKSGHDTVSWYQQALGQGPQFIFQYYEEEERQRGNFPDRFSGHQFPNYSSELNVNALLLGDSALYLCASSRLGLGYTFGSGTRLTVV.

This chain's CDR3 is CASSLGTGLLGYTF. CDR3 bases: TGTGCCAGCAGTTTAGGGACAGGGCTTTTGGGCTACACCTTC. V is TRBV28 and J is TRBJ1-2, with TRBD1 matching over 9 bases. This CDR3 is 14 amino acids long. The V gene's germline CDR1 is MDHEN and CDR2 SYDVKM. The junction had 6 bases not matched to a gene; V was cut back by 2 bases and J by 8 bases.

V and J are TRBV30 and TRBJ2-7, with 9 bases fitting TRBD1. This CDR3 contains 16 residues. Germline CDR1 reads GTSNPN; CDR2 reads SVGIG (reference sequence). V shed 2 bases and J 3 bases; nucleotides not matched to a gene: 11. The CDR3 spells CAWSLGSTGGYYEQYF. The CDR3 nucleotides are TGTGCCTGGAGTTTGGGGTCCACAGGGGGCTACTACGAGCAGTACTTC.

This chain links TRBV7-2 with TRBJ2-2; D possibly corresponds to TRBD2 (5 bases). Trimming cost V 0 bases and J 5 bases, with 10 bases left between them. Germline V lookup: CDR1 SGHTA, CDR2 FQGNSA. This CDR3 comprises 15 residues. CDR3: CASSLAPSQTGELFF. The DNA of the CDR3 is TGTGCCAGCAGCTTAGCGCCTAGCCAAACCGGGGAGCTGTTTTTT.

This chain uses TRBV4-1 with TRBJ2-1; TRBD2 might be the D (6 bases). From germline, CDR1 is MGHRA and CDR2 YSYEKL. The ends were cut back, 4 bases at V and 1 base at J, with 20 bases in the middle. The CDR3 runs to 18 residues. CDR3: CASSRPLGTGESYNEQFF. As DNA, the CDR3 is TGCGCCAGCAGCCGCCCCCTAGGGACGGGAGAATCCTACAATGAGCAGTTCTTC.

The rearrangement joins TRBV4-3 to TRBJ2-7; 7 nucleotides line up with TRBD2. The V gene's germline CDR1 is LGHNA and CDR2 YSLEER. V lost 5 bases to trimming and J lost 2 bases; unmatched junction nucleotides: 9. The CDR3 spans 15 residues. The CDR3, as DNA: TGCGCCAGCAGCTTCCAGCGGGACGGAACCTACGAGCAGTACTTC. This gives the protein CASSFQRDGTYEQYF.

This chain links TRBV2 with TRBJ1-2; 8 nucleotides agree with TRBD1. The CDR3 has 14 amino acids. Germline V CDR1 and CDR2: SNHLY, FYNNEI. Losses at the gene ends were 8 bases for V and 4 bases for J; bases not matched to a gene: 9. CDR3 amino acids: CASEAGGVSYGYTF. The CDR3 nucleotides read TGTGCCAGCGAAGCAGGGGGCGTCTCCTATGGCTACACCTTC.

The CDR3 spells CASSYSSALGNEQFF. The DNA of the CDR3 is TGTGCCAGCAGTTACAGTAGCGCCCTTGGCAATGAGCAGTTCTTC. This chain links TRBV6-5 with TRBJ2-1; perhaps TRBD2 as D (5 bases). The germline V gene has CDR1 MNHEY and CDR2 SVGAGI. V was cut by 2 bases and J by 6 bases, with 14 bases left in between. CDR3 size: 15 residues.

The chain links TRBV30 to TRBJ2-2; no firm D call. The germline V gene has CDR1 GTSNPN and CDR2 SVGIG (reference sequence). The V end was cut by 0 bases, the J end by 7 bases, with 12 bases between. The CDR3 length is 14 residues. The CDR3 reads CAWSVEFSVGELFF. In DNA form, the CDR3 reads TGTGCCTGGAGTGTAGAATTTAGTGTCGGGGAGCTGTTTTTT.

In its sample, this clone was seen a few times. This sequence joins TRBV7-9 and TRBJ1-2, with D unclear. This CDR3 spans 14 amino acids. Germline CDR1 and CDR2: SEHNR and FQNEAQ (reference sequence). V lost 1 base to trimming and J lost 3 bases, with 9 bases between them. The CDR3 loop is CASSLEAPYYGYTF. DNA of the CDR3: TGTGCCAGCAGCTTAGAAGCCCCCTACTATGGCTACACCTTC.